Listed below are T cell receptor beta chains from one sample, sequenced in a study of blood T cell repertoires in COVID-19. TCRdb's table, derived via immunoSEQ multiplex PCR, lists solely in-frame clones and lacks some. This table holds about 200,000 clones, 84% found once. The sample was peripheral blood. These receptors all stem from a human donor in a cohort sampled during active COVID-19. CDR3s include the opening cysteine and the closing phenylalanine or tryptophan. The D gene is left open where the match is weak. Clone size is given for some rows only: seen once, a few or many times, or a class if the clone is expanded.

cdr3_nt: TGTGCCTGGAGTCTCCGGTCTGAAGCTTTCTTT; cdr3_aa: CAWSLRSEAFF; v_call: TRBV30; d_call: .; j_call: TRBJ1-1; clone_size: .; cdr3_length: 11
cdr3_nt: TGTGCCAGCGTAGAGGCTAACTATGGCTACACCTTC; cdr3_aa: CASVEANYGYTF; v_call: TRBV6-5; d_call: .; j_call: TRBJ1-2; clone_size: .; cdr3_length: 12
cdr3_nt: TGTGCCAGCAGTGAGAGACAGGGACTGTATAATTCACCCCTCCACTTT; cdr3_aa: CASSERQGLYNSPLHF; v_call: TRBV25-1; d_call: TRBD1; j_call: TRBJ1-6; clone_size: .; cdr3_length: 16
cdr3_nt: TGTGCCAGCAGTGTCAGGACAGGGAGCAATCAGCCCCAGCATTTT; cdr3_aa: CASSVRTGSNQPQHF; v_call: TRBV2; d_call: TRBD1; j_call: TRBJ1-5; clone_size: .; cdr3_length: 15
cdr3_nt: TGTGCCACCGGGGAACGGACAGGGCCGGATGGCTACACCTTC; cdr3_aa: CATGERTGPDGYTF; v_call: TRBV10-3; d_call: TRBD1; j_call: TRBJ1-2; clone_size: .; cdr3_length: 14
cdr3_nt: TGTGCCAGCAGCCATGGACAGGGAGCAGATACGCAGTATTTT; cdr3_aa: CASSHGQGADTQYF; v_call: TRBV27; d_call: TRBD1; j_call: TRBJ2-3; clone_size: .; cdr3_length: 14
cdr3_nt: TGTGCCAGCAGCTTAGCAGGGGCCTACGAGCAGTACTTC; cdr3_aa: CASSLAGAYEQYF; v_call: TRBV11-2; d_call: .; j_call: TRBJ2-7; clone_size: .; cdr3_length: 13
cdr3_nt: TGCGCCAGCCTGTTAGCGGGAGTGAGCAATGAGCAGTTCTTC; cdr3_aa: CASLLAGVSNEQFF; v_call: TRBV10-2; d_call: TRBD2; j_call: TRBJ2-1; clone_size: .; cdr3_length: 14
cdr3_nt: TGTGCCAGCAGTTTAGGGACAGGGGGTGGCTACACCTTC; cdr3_aa: CASSLGTGGGYTF; v_call: TRBV12-3/TRBV12-4; d_call: TRBD1; j_call: TRBJ1-2; clone_size: .; cdr3_length: 13
cdr3_nt: TGTGCCAGCAGCTTAGGTAATCGGGAGACCCAGTACTTC; cdr3_aa: CASSLGNRETQYF; v_call: TRBV11-3; d_call: .; j_call: TRBJ2-5; clone_size: .; cdr3_length: 13
cdr3_nt: TGTGCCAGCAGTGAGGGGACTAGCGGGGGCCTGGGGACCCAGTACTTC; cdr3_aa: CASSEGTSGGLGTQYF; v_call: TRBV2; d_call: TRBD2; j_call: TRBJ2-5; clone_size: .; cdr3_length: 16
cdr3_nt: TGCGCCAGCAGCTTGGGGAGTGGCGATTCACCCCTCCACTTT; cdr3_aa: CASSLGSGDSPLHF; v_call: TRBV5-1; d_call: .; j_call: TRBJ1-6; clone_size: .; cdr3_length: 14
cdr3_nt: TGTGCCACCAGTCCAAACTCCCGGGTTGAGGGCTACACCTTC; cdr3_aa: CATSPNSRVEGYTF; v_call: TRBV24-1; d_call: .; j_call: TRBJ1-2; clone_size: once; cdr3_length: 14
cdr3_nt: TGTGCCAGCAGCCCCGACACTAGCTATGGCTACACCTTC; cdr3_aa: CASSPDTSYGYTF; v_call: TRBV6-5; d_call: .; j_call: TRBJ1-2; clone_size: once; cdr3_length: 13
cdr3_nt: TGTGCCACCAGCAGAGATTTAGGGGGGGCCGGGGAGCTGTTTTTT; cdr3_aa: CATSRDLGGAGELFF; v_call: TRBV15; d_call: .; j_call: TRBJ2-2; clone_size: .; cdr3_length: 15
cdr3_nt: TGCGCCAGCAGCCTGGCTTACTCGAACACTGAAGCTTTCTTT; cdr3_aa: CASSLAYSNTEAFF; v_call: TRBV5-1; d_call: .; j_call: TRBJ1-1; clone_size: few; cdr3_length: 14
cdr3_nt: TGTGCCAGCAGTTTGGTGACTAGCGCGAAAGAGACCCAGTACTTC; cdr3_aa: CASSLVTSAKETQYF; v_call: TRBV27; d_call: TRBD2; j_call: TRBJ2-5; clone_size: .; cdr3_length: 15
cdr3_nt: TGTGCCAGCTCCAGAGACGGGGATCAGCCCCAGCATTTT; cdr3_aa: CASSRDGDQPQHF; v_call: TRBV18; d_call: .; j_call: TRBJ1-5; clone_size: once; cdr3_length: 13
cdr3_nt: TGCAGTGCTAGTACTAGGACAGATCAGCCCCAGCATTTT; cdr3_aa: CSASTRTDQPQHF; v_call: TRBV20-1; d_call: .; j_call: TRBJ1-5; clone_size: .; cdr3_length: 13
cdr3_nt: TGCGCCAGCAGCGCCGGGACTAGCGGGAGTAAAGAGCAGTTCTTC; cdr3_aa: CASSAGTSGSKEQFF; v_call: TRBV5-1; d_call: TRBD2; j_call: TRBJ2-1; clone_size: once; cdr3_length: 15
cdr3_nt: TGTGCCAGCAGTCCGACTCGAACCACAGATACGCAGTATTTT; cdr3_aa: CASSPTRTTDTQYF; v_call: TRBV2; d_call: .; j_call: TRBJ2-3; clone_size: .; cdr3_length: 14
cdr3_nt: TGTGCCAGCTCACCACAAGGGTCCGGGAAAGCTTTCTTT; cdr3_aa: CASSPQGSGKAFF; v_call: TRBV18; d_call: .; j_call: TRBJ1-1; clone_size: .; cdr3_length: 13
cdr3_nt: TGTGCCAGCAGCGTATCAGCGGGGGTCCGAGGCGCCGAGCAGTTCTTC; cdr3_aa: CASSVSAGVRGAEQFF; v_call: TRBV9; d_call: TRBD2; j_call: TRBJ2-1; clone_size: .; cdr3_length: 16
cdr3_nt: TGTGCCAGCAAGGACAGGGAGGTGGGGGGCTACACCTTC; cdr3_aa: CASKDREVGGYTF; v_call: TRBV2; d_call: TRBD1; j_call: TRBJ1-2; clone_size: .; cdr3_length: 13
cdr3_nt: TGTGCCAGCAGCTTCGGGACTCTCACAGATACGCAGTATTTT; cdr3_aa: CASSFGTLTDTQYF; v_call: TRBV5-4; d_call: .; j_call: TRBJ2-3; clone_size: .; cdr3_length: 14
cdr3_nt: TGTGCCAGCAGTTATTCCGGGACAGGGGTAAACGAGCAGTACTTC; cdr3_aa: CASSYSGTGVNEQYF; v_call: TRBV6-5; d_call: TRBD1; j_call: TRBJ2-7; clone_size: .; cdr3_length: 15
cdr3_nt: TGTGCCAGCAGCCCGGGAGGTTACAGGAGTACTGAAGCTTTCTTT; cdr3_aa: CASSPGGYRSTEAFF; v_call: TRBV5-5; d_call: .; j_call: TRBJ1-1; clone_size: .; cdr3_length: 15
cdr3_nt: TGTGCCAGCAGCGACCGACAGGGGAGTCGAGATACGCAGTATTTT; cdr3_aa: CASSDRQGSRDTQYF; v_call: TRBV7-2; d_call: TRBD1; j_call: TRBJ2-3; clone_size: .; cdr3_length: 15
cdr3_nt: TGTGCCAGCAGCCAAGCAGGTAATAATGGCTACACCTTC; cdr3_aa: CASSQAGNNGYTF; v_call: TRBV3-1/TRBV3-2; d_call: .; j_call: TRBJ1-2; clone_size: .; cdr3_length: 13
cdr3_nt: TGCGCCAGCAGACTCGACAGGGGAGGTAATTCACCCCTCCACTTT; cdr3_aa: CASRLDRGGNSPLHF; v_call: TRBV5-1; d_call: TRBD1; j_call: TRBJ1-6; clone_size: .; cdr3_length: 15
cdr3_nt: TGTGCCAGCAGTCCCCATCACAGGGAAGAGCAGTTCTTC; cdr3_aa: CASSPHHREEQFF; v_call: TRBV28; d_call: .; j_call: TRBJ2-1; clone_size: .; cdr3_length: 13
cdr3_nt: TGTGCCAGCAGTGATAGAATATATGGCTACACCTTC; cdr3_aa: CASSDRIYGYTF; v_call: TRBV2; d_call: .; j_call: TRBJ1-2; clone_size: few; cdr3_length: 12
cdr3_nt: TGTGCCAGCAGTTACGCCCCGGGGGTTGCCCATGGCTACACCTTC; cdr3_aa: CASSYAPGVAHGYTF; v_call: TRBV6-5; d_call: .; j_call: TRBJ1-2; clone_size: .; cdr3_length: 15
cdr3_nt: TGTGCCAGCAGCTTCCGTAGCGGGGGGGCGGTCGGGGAGCTGTTTTTT; cdr3_aa: CASSFRSGGAVGELFF; v_call: TRBV5-5; d_call: TRBD2; j_call: TRBJ2-2; clone_size: .; cdr3_length: 16
cdr3_nt: TGTGCCACCAGTGATTTATCAACAGGGGGAATCAACAATGAGCAGTTCTTC; cdr3_aa: CATSDLSTGGINNEQFF; v_call: TRBV24-1; d_call: TRBD1; j_call: TRBJ2-1; clone_size: .; cdr3_length: 17
cdr3_nt: TGTGCCAGTTCGGACAGGGGAACCGGGGAGCTGTTTTTT; cdr3_aa: CASSDRGTGELFF; v_call: TRBV19; d_call: TRBD1; j_call: TRBJ2-2; clone_size: .; cdr3_length: 13
cdr3_nt: TGTGCCAGTAGAGGGGAAGAGACCCAGTACTTC; cdr3_aa: CASRGEETQYF; v_call: TRBV19; d_call: .; j_call: TRBJ2-5; clone_size: .; cdr3_length: 11
cdr3_nt: TGTGCCAGCAGGTCGTGGGGTAGCGGGAGCCCCGAGCAGTACTTC; cdr3_aa: CASRSWGSGSPEQYF; v_call: TRBV28; d_call: TRBD2; j_call: TRBJ2-7; clone_size: .; cdr3_length: 15
cdr3_nt: TGTGCCAGCAGTTTAGGGCCGACCTACGAGCAGTACTTC; cdr3_aa: CASSLGPTYEQYF; v_call: TRBV12-3/TRBV12-4; d_call: .; j_call: TRBJ2-7; clone_size: .; cdr3_length: 13
cdr3_nt: TGCGCCAGCAGCTTACCTAGCGGGGGGCAGGCCTACAATGAGCAGTTCTTC; cdr3_aa: CASSLPSGGQAYNEQFF; v_call: TRBV5-1; d_call: TRBD2; j_call: TRBJ2-1; clone_size: once; cdr3_length: 17
cdr3_nt: TGTGCCAGCAGTTTAGGCAGGGGGATGAACACCGGGGAGCTGTTTTTT; cdr3_aa: CASSLGRGMNTGELFF; v_call: TRBV28; d_call: TRBD1; j_call: TRBJ2-2; clone_size: few; cdr3_length: 16
cdr3_nt: TGCGCCAGCAGCTGGGCAGGGGAAGAGACCCAGTACTTC; cdr3_aa: CASSWAGEETQYF; v_call: TRBV5-1; d_call: .; j_call: TRBJ2-5; clone_size: .; cdr3_length: 13
cdr3_nt: TGTGCCAGCAAGTGGGAGGAGGACCCGTTCCCACCTAACTATGGCTACACCTTC; cdr3_aa: CASKWEEDPFPPNYGYTF; v_call: TRBV2; d_call: .; j_call: TRBJ1-2; clone_size: .; cdr3_length: 18
cdr3_nt: TGTGCCAGCAGTGATTGGTCCAGCGGGGGCACAGATACGCAGTATTTT; cdr3_aa: CASSDWSSGGTDTQYF; v_call: TRBV2; d_call: TRBD2; j_call: TRBJ2-3; clone_size: .; cdr3_length: 16
cdr3_nt: TGTGCCAGCAGTTACTCGTGGACAAGCAATCAGCCCCAGCATTTT; cdr3_aa: CASSYSWTSNQPQHF; v_call: TRBV6-5; d_call: .; j_call: TRBJ1-5; clone_size: .; cdr3_length: 15
cdr3_nt: TGTGCCAGCAGCTCCCTTGGGCGGGGGAGCGTTGGGACCTACAATGAGCAGTTCTTC; cdr3_aa: CASSSLGRGSVGTYNEQFF; v_call: TRBV7-6; d_call: TRBD2; j_call: TRBJ2-1; clone_size: .; cdr3_length: 19
cdr3_nt: TGTGCCAGTAGTCCGAGTGGAGGCAGCTACAATGAGCAGTTCTTC; cdr3_aa: CASSPSGGSYNEQFF; v_call: TRBV19; d_call: .; j_call: TRBJ2-1; clone_size: .; cdr3_length: 15
cdr3_nt: TGTGCCAGCTCCAAAGGGACTCGGAGTAAGTACGAGCAGTACTTC; cdr3_aa: CASSKGTRSKYEQYF; v_call: TRBV27; d_call: .; j_call: TRBJ2-7; clone_size: .; cdr3_length: 15
cdr3_nt: TGCAGCGTGGACCCCAGCGGGGTCTACAATGAGCAGTTCTTC; cdr3_aa: CSVDPSGVYNEQFF; v_call: TRBV29-1; d_call: TRBD2; j_call: TRBJ2-1; clone_size: .; cdr3_length: 14
cdr3_nt: TGCGCCAGCAGCTTGGAAGGGACAGGGGGGAACACCATATATTTT; cdr3_aa: CASSLEGTGGNTIYF; v_call: TRBV5-1; d_call: TRBD1; j_call: TRBJ1-3; clone_size: once; cdr3_length: 15
cdr3_nt: TGTGCCAGTAGATTTGCTGGCCGAAATTATGCTTTCTTT; cdr3_aa: CASRFAGRNYAFF; v_call: TRBV19; d_call: .; j_call: TRBJ1-1; clone_size: .; cdr3_length: 13
cdr3_nt: TGCAGCGTACTAGGACAGGGGCACAATGAGCAGTTCTTC; cdr3_aa: CSVLGQGHNEQFF; v_call: TRBV29-1; d_call: TRBD1; j_call: TRBJ2-1; clone_size: .; cdr3_length: 13